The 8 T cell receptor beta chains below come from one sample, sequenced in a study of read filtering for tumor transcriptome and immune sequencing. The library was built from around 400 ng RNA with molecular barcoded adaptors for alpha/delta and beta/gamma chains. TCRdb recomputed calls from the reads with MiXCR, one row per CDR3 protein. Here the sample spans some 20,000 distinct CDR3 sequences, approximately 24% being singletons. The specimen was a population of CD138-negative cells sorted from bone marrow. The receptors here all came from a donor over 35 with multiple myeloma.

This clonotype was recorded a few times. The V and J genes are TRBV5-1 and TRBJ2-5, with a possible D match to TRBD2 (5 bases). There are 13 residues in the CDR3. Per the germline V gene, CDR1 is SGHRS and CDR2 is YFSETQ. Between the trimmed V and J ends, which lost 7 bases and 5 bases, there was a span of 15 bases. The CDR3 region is CASGEGGWETQYF. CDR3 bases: TGCGCCAGCGGTGAAGGAGGCTGGGAGACCCAGTACTTC.

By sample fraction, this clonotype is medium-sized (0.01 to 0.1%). CDR3 loop: CASSLAGSYEQYF. The CDR3, as DNA: TGCGCCAGCAGCTTGGCAGGTTCCTACGAGCAGTACTTC. The chain couples TRBV5-1 to TRBJ2-7; D gene uncertain. The CDR3 length is 13 residues. With 0 bases removed from V and 1 base from J, the gap between germline ends came to 5 bases. Germline CDR1 reads SGHRS; CDR2 reads YFSETQ.

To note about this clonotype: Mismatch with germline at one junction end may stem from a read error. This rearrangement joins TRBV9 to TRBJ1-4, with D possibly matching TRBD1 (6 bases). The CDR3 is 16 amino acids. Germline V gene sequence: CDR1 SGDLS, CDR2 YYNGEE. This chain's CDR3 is CASSGGTLSTNEKLLF. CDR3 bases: TGTGCCAGCAGCGGGGGGACATTGTCGACTAATGAAAAACTGCTTTTT.

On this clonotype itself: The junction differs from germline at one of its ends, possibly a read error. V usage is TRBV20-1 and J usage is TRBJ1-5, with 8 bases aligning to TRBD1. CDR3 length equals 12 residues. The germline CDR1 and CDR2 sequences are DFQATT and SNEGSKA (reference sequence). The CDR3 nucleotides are TGCAGTGCTGACAGGGGCAATCAGCCCCAGCGTTTT. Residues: CSADRGNQPQRF.

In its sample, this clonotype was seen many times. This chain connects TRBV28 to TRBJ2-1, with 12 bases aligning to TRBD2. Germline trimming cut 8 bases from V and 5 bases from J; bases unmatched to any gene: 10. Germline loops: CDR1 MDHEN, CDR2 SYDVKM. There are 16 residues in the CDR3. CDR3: CASPPSGRAKHNEQFF. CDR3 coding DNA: TGTGCCAGCCCCCCTAGCGGGAGGGCCAAGCACAATGAGCAGTTCTTC.

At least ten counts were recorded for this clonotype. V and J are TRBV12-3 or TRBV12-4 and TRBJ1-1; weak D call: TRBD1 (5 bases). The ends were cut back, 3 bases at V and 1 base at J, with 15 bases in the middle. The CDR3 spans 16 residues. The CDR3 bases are TGTGCCAGCAGTTTCCTCCTCTCCGGGGGGAACACTGAAGCTTTCTTT. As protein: CASSFLLSGGNTEAFF.

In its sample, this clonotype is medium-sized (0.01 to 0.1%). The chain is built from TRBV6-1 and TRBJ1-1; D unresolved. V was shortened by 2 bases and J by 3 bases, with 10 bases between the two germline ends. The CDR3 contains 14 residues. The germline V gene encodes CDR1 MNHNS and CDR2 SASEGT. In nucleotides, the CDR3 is TGTGCCAGCAGTGAACGGGGTTATGACACTGAAGCTTTCTTT. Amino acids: CASSERGYDTEAFF.

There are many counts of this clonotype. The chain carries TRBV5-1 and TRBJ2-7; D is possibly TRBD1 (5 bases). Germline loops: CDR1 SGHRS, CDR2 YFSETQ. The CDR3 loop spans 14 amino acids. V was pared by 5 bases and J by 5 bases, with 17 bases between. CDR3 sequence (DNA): TGCGCCAGCAGTTTAGTGGGGCTTGGCGACGAGCAGTACTTC. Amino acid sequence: CASSLVGLGDEQYF.